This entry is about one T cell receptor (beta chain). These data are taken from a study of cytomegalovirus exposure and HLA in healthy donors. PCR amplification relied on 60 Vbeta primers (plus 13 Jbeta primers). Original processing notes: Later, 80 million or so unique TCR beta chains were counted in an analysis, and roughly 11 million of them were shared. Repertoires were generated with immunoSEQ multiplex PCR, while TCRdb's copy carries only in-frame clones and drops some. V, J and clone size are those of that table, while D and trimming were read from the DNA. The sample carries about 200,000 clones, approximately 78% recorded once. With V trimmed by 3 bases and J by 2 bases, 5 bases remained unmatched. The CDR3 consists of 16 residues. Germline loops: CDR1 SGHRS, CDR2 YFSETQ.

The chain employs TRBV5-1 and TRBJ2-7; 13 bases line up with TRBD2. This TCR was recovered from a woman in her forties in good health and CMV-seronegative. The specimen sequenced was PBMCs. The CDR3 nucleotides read TGCGCCAGCAGCTGGACCGGGACTAGCGGGGCCTACGAGCAGTACTTC. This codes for CASSWTGTSGAYEQYF.